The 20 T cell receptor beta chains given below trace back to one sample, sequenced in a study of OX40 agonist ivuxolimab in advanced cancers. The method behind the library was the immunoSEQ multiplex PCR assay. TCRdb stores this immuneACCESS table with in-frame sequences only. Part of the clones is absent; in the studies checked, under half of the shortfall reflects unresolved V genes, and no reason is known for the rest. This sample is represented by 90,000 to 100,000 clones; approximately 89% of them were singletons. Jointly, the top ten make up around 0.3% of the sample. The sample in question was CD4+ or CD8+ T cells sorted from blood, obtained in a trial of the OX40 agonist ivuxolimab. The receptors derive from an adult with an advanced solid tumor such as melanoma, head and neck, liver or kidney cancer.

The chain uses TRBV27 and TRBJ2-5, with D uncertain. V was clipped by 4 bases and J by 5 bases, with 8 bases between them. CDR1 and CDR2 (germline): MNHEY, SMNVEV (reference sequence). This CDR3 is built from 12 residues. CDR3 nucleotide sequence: TGTGCCAGCAGTTCGAACGGGGAGACCCAGTACTTC. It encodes CASSSNGETQYF.

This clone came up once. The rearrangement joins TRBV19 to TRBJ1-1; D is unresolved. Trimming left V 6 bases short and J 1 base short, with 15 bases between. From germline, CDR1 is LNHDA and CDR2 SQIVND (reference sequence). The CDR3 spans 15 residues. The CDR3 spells CASRPRGQQNTEAFF. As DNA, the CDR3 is TGTGCCAGTAGACCTCGTGGGCAACAGAACACTGAAGCTTTCTTT.

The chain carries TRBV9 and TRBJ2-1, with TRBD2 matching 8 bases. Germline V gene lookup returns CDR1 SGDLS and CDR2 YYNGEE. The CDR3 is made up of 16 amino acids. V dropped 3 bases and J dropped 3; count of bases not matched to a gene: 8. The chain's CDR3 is CASSAPPAGGYNEQFF. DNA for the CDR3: TGTGCCAGCAGCGCCCCCCCCGCGGGAGGCTACAATGAGCAGTTCTTC.

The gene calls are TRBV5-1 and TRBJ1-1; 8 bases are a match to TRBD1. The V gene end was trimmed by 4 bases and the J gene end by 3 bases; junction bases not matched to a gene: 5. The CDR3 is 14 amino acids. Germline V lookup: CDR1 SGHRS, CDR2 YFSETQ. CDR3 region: CASSGSTGDTEAFF. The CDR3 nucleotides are TGCGCCAGCAGCGGTTCGACAGGGGACACTGAAGCTTTCTTT.

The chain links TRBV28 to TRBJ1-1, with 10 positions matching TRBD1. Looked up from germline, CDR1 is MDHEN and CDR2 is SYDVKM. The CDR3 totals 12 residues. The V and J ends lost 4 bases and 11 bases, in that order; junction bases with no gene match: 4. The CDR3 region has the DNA TGTGCCAGCAGTTCGGGACAGGGGTTCGCTTTCTTT. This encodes CASSSGQGFAFF.

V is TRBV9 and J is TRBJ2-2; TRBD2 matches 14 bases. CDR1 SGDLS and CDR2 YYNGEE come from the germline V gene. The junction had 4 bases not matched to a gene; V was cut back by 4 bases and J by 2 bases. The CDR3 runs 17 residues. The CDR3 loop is CASSLGLAGANTGELFF. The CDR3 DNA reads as TGTGCCAGCAGCTTGGGACTAGCGGGGGCCAACACCGGGGAGCTGTTTTTT.

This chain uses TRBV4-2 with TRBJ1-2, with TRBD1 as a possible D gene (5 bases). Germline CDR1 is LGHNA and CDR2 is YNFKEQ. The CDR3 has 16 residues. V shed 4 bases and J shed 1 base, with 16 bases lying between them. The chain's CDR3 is CASSPREGSHNYGYTF. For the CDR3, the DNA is TGTGCCAGCAGCCCTCGAGAGGGGTCCCATAACTATGGCTACACCTTC.

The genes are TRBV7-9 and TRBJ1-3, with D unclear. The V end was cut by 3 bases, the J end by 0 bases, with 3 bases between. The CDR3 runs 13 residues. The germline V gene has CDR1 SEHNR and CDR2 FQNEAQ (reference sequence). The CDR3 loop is CASSLTSGNTIYF. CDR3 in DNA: TGTGCCAGCAGCTTGACCTCTGGAAACACCATATATTTT.

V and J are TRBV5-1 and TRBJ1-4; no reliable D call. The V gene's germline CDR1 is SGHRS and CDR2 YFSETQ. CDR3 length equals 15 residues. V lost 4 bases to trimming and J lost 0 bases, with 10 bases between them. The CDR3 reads CASSPEVATNEKLFF. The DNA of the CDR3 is TGCGCCAGCAGCCCGGAAGTGGCAACTAATGAAAAACTGTTTTTT.

The CDR3 protein is CAWGGTGAGSNQPQHF. The CDR3 nucleotides read TGTGCCTGGGGAGGAACAGGGGCGGGAAGCAATCAGCCCCAGCATTTT. V usage is TRBV30 and J usage is TRBJ1-5, with 7 bases lining up with TRBD1. Germline V gene lookup returns CDR1 GTSNPN and CDR2 SVGIG (reference sequence). The CDR3 contains 16 residues. V lost 5 bases and J lost 1; bases outside the gene matches: 11.

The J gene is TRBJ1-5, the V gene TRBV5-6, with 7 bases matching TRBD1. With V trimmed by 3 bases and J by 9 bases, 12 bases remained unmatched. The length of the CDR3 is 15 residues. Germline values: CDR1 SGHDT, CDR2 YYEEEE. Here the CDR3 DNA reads TGTGCCAGCAGCTCAAGGACAGGTGCCGTCGGGCCCCAGCATTTT. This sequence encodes CASSSRTGAVGPQHF.

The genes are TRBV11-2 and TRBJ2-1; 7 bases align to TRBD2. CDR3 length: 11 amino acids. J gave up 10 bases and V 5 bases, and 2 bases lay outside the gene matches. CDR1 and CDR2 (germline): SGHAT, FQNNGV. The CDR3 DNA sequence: TGTGCCAGCAGCCCCGGGAGGGAGCAGTTCTTC. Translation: CASSPGREQFF.

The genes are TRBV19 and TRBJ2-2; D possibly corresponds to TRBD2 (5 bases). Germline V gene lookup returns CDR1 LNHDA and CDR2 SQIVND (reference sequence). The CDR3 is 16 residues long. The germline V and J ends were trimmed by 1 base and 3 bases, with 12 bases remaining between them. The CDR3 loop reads CASSIGRRSYTGELFF. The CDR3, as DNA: TGTGCCAGTAGTATAGGGAGGCGGAGCTACACCGGGGAGCTGTTTTTT. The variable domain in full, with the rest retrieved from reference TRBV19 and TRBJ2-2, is DGGITQSPKYLFRKEGQNVTLSCEQNLNHDAMYWYRQDPGQGLRLIYYSQIVNDFQKGDIAEGYSVSREKKESFPLTVTSAQKNPTAFYLCASSIGRRSYTGELFFGEGSRLTVL.

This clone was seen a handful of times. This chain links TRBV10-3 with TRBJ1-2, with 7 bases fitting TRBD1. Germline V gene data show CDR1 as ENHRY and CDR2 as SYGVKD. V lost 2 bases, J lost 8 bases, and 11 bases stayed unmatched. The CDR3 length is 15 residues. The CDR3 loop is CAISEDGRQGRGYTF. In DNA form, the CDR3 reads TGTGCCATCAGTGAGGACGGAAGACAGGGCAGAGGCTACACCTTC.

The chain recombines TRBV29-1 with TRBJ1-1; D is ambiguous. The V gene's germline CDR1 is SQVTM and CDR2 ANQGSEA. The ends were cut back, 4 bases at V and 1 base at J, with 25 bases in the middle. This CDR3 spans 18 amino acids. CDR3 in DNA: TGCAGCGTTGTTTTTGTTCTGTCGACTAACTCAGGGAACACTGAAGCTTTCTTT. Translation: CSVVFVLSTNSGNTEAFF. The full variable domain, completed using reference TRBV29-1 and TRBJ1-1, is SAVISQKPSRDICQRGTSLTIQCQVDSQVTMMFWYRQQPGQSLTLIATANQGSEATYESGFVIDKFPISRPNLTFSTLTVSNMSPEDSSIYLCSVVFVLSTNSGNTEAFFGQGTRLTVV.

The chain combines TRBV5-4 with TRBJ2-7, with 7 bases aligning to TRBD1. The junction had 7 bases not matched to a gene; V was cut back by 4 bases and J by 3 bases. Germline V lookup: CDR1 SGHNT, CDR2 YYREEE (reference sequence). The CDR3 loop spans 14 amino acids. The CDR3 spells CASSRQGRDYEQYF. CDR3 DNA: TGTGCCAGCAGCCGACAGGGCAGGGACTACGAGCAGTACTTC.

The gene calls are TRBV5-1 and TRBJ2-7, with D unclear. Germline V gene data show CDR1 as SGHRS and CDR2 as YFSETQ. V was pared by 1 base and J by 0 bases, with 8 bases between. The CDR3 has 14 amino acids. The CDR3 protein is CASSLPSSSYEQYF. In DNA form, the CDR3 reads TGCGCCAGCAGCTTGCCCAGTAGCTCCTACGAGCAGTACTTC.

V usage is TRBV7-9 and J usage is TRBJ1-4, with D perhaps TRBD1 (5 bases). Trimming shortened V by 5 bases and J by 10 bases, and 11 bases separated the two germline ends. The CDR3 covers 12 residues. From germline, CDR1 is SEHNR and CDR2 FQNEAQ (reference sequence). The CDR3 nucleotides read TGTGCCAGCAGCCAGGACAAAGGAAAACTGTTTTTT. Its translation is CASSQDKGKLFF.

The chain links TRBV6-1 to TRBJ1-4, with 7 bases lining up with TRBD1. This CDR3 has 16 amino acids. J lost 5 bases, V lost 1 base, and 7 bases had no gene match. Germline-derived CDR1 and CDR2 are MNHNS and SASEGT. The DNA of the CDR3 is TGTGCCAGCAGTGAAGTAGGGCCAGGGGGGAATGAAAAACTGTTTTTT. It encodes CASSEVGPGGNEKLFF.

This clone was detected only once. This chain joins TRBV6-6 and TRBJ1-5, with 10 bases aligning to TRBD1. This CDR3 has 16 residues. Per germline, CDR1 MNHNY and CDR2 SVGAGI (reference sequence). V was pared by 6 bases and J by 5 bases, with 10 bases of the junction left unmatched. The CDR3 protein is CASRATGGEHDQPQHF. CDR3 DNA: TGTGCCAGCAGAGCGACAGGGGGCGAACACGATCAGCCCCAGCATTTT.